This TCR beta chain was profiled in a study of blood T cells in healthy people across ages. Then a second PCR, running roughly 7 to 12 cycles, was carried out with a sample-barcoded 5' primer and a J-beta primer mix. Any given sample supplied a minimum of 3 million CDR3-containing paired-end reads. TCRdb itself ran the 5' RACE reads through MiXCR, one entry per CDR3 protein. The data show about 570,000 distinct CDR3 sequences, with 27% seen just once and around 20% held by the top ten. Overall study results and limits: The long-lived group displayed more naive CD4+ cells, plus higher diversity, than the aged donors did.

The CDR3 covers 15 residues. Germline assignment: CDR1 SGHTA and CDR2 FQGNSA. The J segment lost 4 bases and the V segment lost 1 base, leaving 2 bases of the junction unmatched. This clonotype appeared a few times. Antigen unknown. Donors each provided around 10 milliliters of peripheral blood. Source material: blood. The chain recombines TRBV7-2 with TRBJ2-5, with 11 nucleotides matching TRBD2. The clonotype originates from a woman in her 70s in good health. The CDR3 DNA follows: TGTGCCAGCAGCTTAGTAACTAGCGGGAGAGAGACCCAGTACTTC. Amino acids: CASSLVTSGRETQYF. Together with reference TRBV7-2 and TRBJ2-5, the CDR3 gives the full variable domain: GAGVSQSPSNKVTEKGKDVELRCDPISGHTALYWYRQSLGQGLEFLIYFQGNSAPDKSGLPSDRFSAERTGGSVSTLTIQRTQQEDSAVYLCASSLVTSGRETQYFGPGTRLLVL.